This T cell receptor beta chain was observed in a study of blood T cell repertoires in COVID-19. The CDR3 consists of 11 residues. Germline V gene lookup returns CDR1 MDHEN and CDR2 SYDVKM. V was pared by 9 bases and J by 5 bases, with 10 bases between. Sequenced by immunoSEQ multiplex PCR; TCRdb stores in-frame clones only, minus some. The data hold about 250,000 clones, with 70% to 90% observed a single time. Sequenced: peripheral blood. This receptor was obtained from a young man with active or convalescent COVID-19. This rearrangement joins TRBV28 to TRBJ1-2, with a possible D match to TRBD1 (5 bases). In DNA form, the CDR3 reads TGTGCCAGTACCGACAGTTATGGCTACACCTTC. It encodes CASTDSYGYTF.